Presented here are 21 T cell receptor beta chains from one specimen sequenced in a study of blood T cell repertoires in COVID-19. Produced via immunoSEQ multiplex PCR; TCRdb's table is partial and in-frame only. The data hold around 200,000 clones, with approximately 85% observed a single time. The specimen was PBMCs or T cells enriched from blood (not recorded which). The receptor set was obtained from a man aged 40-49 years who had recovered from COVID-19.

This chain links TRBV27 with TRBJ2-7, with 10 bases aligning to TRBD1. Germline trimming cut 4 bases from V and 3 bases from J; bases unmatched to any gene: 12. The germline V gene has CDR1 MNHEY and CDR2 SMNVEV (reference sequence). The length of the CDR3 is 17 residues. CDR3 coding DNA: TGTGCCAGCAGTTCCGATTATGGGGGACAGGGGAACTACGAGCAGTACTTC. This sequence encodes CASSSDYGGQGNYEQYF.

On this clone itself: The junction does not match germline at one end; this may be a read error. The V call is TRBV7-7, the J call TRBJ2-1, with D possibly TRBD2 on 5 matching bases. Germline assignment: CDR1 SSHAT and CDR2 FNYEAQ (reference sequence). The CDR3 has 14 amino acids. The CDR3 nucleotides read TGTGCTAGCAGCTTAGATCGGCGGACTCATGAGCAGTTCTTC. It is translated as CASSLDRRTHEQFF.

V and J are TRBV15 and TRBJ1-5; 9 nucleotides line up with TRBD1. The CDR3 has 17 residues. From germline, CDR1 is LNHNV and CDR2 YYDKDF (reference sequence). V lost 1 base and J lost 0; bases outside the gene matches: 4. The CDR3 coding sequence is TGTGCCACCAGCAGAGGGGACAGGGTTTATAGCAATCAGCCCCAGCATTTT. Amino acid sequence: CATSRGDRVYSNQPQHF.

This chain's CDR3 is CATSDPLTGSGANVLTF. CDR3 nucleotides: TGTGCCACCAGTGATCCCCTCACAGGATCCGGGGCCAACGTCCTGACTTTC. The rearrangement links TRBV24-1 to TRBJ2-6; tentatively, D is TRBD1 (5 bases). Germline V gives CDR1 KGHDR, CDR2 SFDVKD. Between the trimmed V and J ends, which lost 3 bases and 4 bases, there was a span of 15 bases. CDR3 length: 17 amino acids.

This chain connects TRBV25-1 to TRBJ1-1, with 7 bases identical to TRBD1. Germline V gene lookup returns CDR1 MGHDK and CDR2 SYGVNS. Trimming removed 1 base from V and 4 bases from J; junction bases left unmatched: 3. The CDR3 runs to 14 residues. The DNA of the CDR3 is TGTGCCAGCAGTGAATGGGCAGGGGGCACTGAAGCTTTCTTT. It encodes CASSEWAGGTEAFF.

The chain has TRBV10-3 and TRBJ1-2, with 10 bases aligning to TRBD1. The germline CDR1 and CDR2 sequences are ENHRY and SYGVKD. CDR3 length: 15 residues. J lost 6 bases, V lost 2 bases, and 6 bases had no gene match. The chain's CDR3 is CAISETVTGGDGYTF. CDR3 nucleotide sequence: TGTGCCATCAGTGAGACTGTGACAGGGGGCGATGGCTACACCTTC.

In its sample, this clone was seen a few times. The rearrangement joins TRBV30 to TRBJ1-5; D unclear. Per germline, CDR1 GTSNPN and CDR2 SVGIG (reference sequence). The CDR3 covers 14 residues. The V and J ends lost 3 bases and 7 bases respectively, with 16 bases between them. The CDR3 is CAWSPRPSGQPQHF. The CDR3 DNA follows: TGTGCCTGGAGCCCCCGCCCCTCGGGGCAGCCCCAGCATTTT. Filled out from reference TRBV30 and TRBJ1-5, the complete variable domain reads SQTIHQWPATLVQPVGSPLSLECTVEGTSNPNLYWYRQAAGRGLQLLFYSVGIGQISSEVPQNLSASRPQDRQFILSSKKLLLSDSGFYLCAWSPRPSGQPQHFGDGTRLSIL.

This clone was found many times. V is TRBV20-1 and J is TRBJ1-1; weak D call: TRBD1 (5 bases). The CDR3 is 12 residues long. V was clipped by 3 bases and J by 4 bases, with 9 bases between them. Germline CDR1 and CDR2: DFQATT and SNEGSKA (reference sequence). CDR3 amino acids: CSASEGVTEAFF. The CDR3 DNA follows: TGCAGTGCTAGTGAAGGGGTCACTGAAGCTTTCTTT.

This clone appeared a single time. The chain couples TRBV5-1 to TRBJ1-2; 8 bases line up with TRBD1. V was pared by 2 bases and J by 6 bases, with 9 bases of the junction left unmatched. The CDR3 has 15 amino acids. Germline V gene sequence: CDR1 SGHRS, CDR2 YFSETQ. The CDR3 loop reads CASSFSQQGVNGYTF. The DNA for the CDR3 is TGCGCCAGCAGCTTTTCCCAACAGGGGGTGAATGGCTACACCTTC.

The chain uses TRBV2 and TRBJ1-1, with TRBD1 matching 8 bases. This CDR3 is built from 14 residues. Per germline, CDR1 SNHLY and CDR2 FYNNEI. With V trimmed by 7 bases and J by 4 bases, 8 bases remained unmatched. The CDR3 DNA reads TGTGCCAGCACCATCGGACAGGGACTCACTGAAGCTTTCTTT. Its protein is CASTIGQGLTEAFF.

The chain joins TRBV24-1 to TRBJ2-3; no clear D gene. CDR1 is KGHDR and CDR2 is SFDVKD in the germline V gene. The V end was cut by 3 bases, the J end by 7 bases, with 10 bases between. The CDR3 has 13 amino acids. This CDR3 is CATSDRRGYTQYF. CDR3 sequence (DNA): TGTGCCACCAGTGATCGGAGAGGATATACGCAGTATTTT.

This chain links TRBV15 with TRBJ1-2; 9 bases are shared with TRBD1. The germline CDR1 and CDR2 sequences are LNHNV and YYDKDF (reference sequence). The V segment lost 1 base and the J segment 6 bases; nucleotides outside the gene matches: 6. The CDR3 is 15 residues long. CDR3 nucleotides: TGTGCCACCAGCAGAGGGGGAACAGGGGGCCATGGCTACACCTTC. This encodes CATSRGGTGGHGYTF.

The chain joins TRBV4-2 to TRBJ2-2; D is unresolved. This CDR3 spans 16 amino acids. The V end was cut by 1 base, the J end by 5 bases, with 14 bases between. CDR1 and CDR2 from the germline V gene are LGHNA and YNFKEQ. In DNA form, the CDR3 reads TGTGCCAGCAGCCAAGTTACGGGTCAAGTAACCGGGGAGCTGTTTTTT. Encoded protein: CASSQVTGQVTGELFF.

The chain employs TRBV28 and TRBJ1-2; possibly TRBD1 for D (6 bases). The germline V gene encodes CDR1 MDHEN and CDR2 SYDVKM. Trimming removed 8 bases from V and 8 bases from J, with 18 bases in between. This CDR3 has 13 amino acids. The CDR3 sequence: CASVQGQSTGYTF. CDR3 in DNA: TGTGCCAGCGTGCAAGGACAGTCGACGGGCTACACCTTC.

The chain couples TRBV7-9 to TRBJ2-7; 8 nucleotides align to TRBD1. CDR1 and CDR2 from the germline V gene are SEHNR and FQNEAQ (reference sequence). V lost 8 bases to trimming and J lost 5 bases; unmatched junction nucleotides: 11. This CDR3 contains 14 residues. The DNA for the CDR3 is TGTGCCAGCGTACAGACAGGGGCGACGGACGAGCAGTACTTC. Amino acid sequence: CASVQTGATDEQYF.

The CDR3 DNA reads as TGTGCCAGCAGCTTAGGCAGGAACACTGAAGCTTTCTTT. This encodes CASSLGRNTEAFF. V usage is TRBV11-2 and J usage is TRBJ1-1; D uncertain. V lost 1 base to trimming and J lost 1 base, with 4 bases between them. The CDR3 extends over 13 amino acids. Per germline, CDR1 SGHAT and CDR2 FQNNGV.

The rearrangement links TRBV6-6 to TRBJ1-5; 8 bases agree with TRBD1. Germline loops: CDR1 MNHNY, CDR2 SVGAGI (reference sequence). The CDR3 loop spans 16 amino acids. V dropped 2 bases and J dropped 7; count of bases not matched to a gene: 10. CDR3 region: CASSYRTGSSGQPQHF. As DNA, the CDR3 is TGTGCCAGCAGTTACCGGACAGGGTCGTCGGGACAGCCCCAGCATTTT.

This clone was recorded once. V gene TRBV15 combines with J gene TRBJ1-1; 11 nucleotides align to TRBD1. V lost 1 base and J lost 4; bases outside the gene matches: 2. Germline CDR1 and CDR2: LNHNV and YYDKDF (reference sequence). The CDR3 has 15 amino acids. The CDR3 bases are TGTGCCACCAGCAGAGCCGGGACAGGGGGCACTGAAGCTTTCTTT. Translating it yields CATSRAGTGGTEAFF.

This clone was recorded at least ten times. The chain links TRBV5-4 to TRBJ1-5; 10 bases are a match to TRBD1. The V gene's germline CDR1 is SGHNT and CDR2 YYREEE (reference sequence). J was trimmed by 3 bases and V by 0 bases; bases with no gene match: 6. This CDR3 is built from 17 residues. CDR3 DNA sequence: TGTGCCAGCAGCTTGGATGGGGGGACAGGGGTCAATCAGCCCCAGCATTTT. Protein sequence: CASSLDGGTGVNQPQHF.

The rearrangement joins TRBV5-1 to TRBJ1-3, with 7 bases identical to TRBD1. Germline V gives CDR1 SGHRS, CDR2 YFSETQ. The V and J ends lost 5 bases and 0 bases, in that order; junction bases with no gene match: 8. The CDR3 has 16 residues. The CDR3 DNA follows: TGCGCCAGCAGGCGAGGGGACAGTAACTCTGGAAACACCATATATTTT. Its protein product is CASRRGDSNSGNTIYF.

This clone was observed a handful of times. V is TRBV19 and J is TRBJ2-3, with D possibly being TRBD2 (5 bases). V shed 3 bases and J shed 6 bases, with 13 bases lying between them. This CDR3 region has 14 residues. The germline gives CDR1 LNHDA, CDR2 SQIVND (reference sequence). The CDR3 nucleotides read TGTGCCAGTAGTATGGGTCGGGGAAGGGATACGCAGTATTTT. Protein sequence: CASSMGRGRDTQYF.